This TCR beta chain was recorded in a study of blood T cell repertoires in COVID-19. The overall study: Whether acute or convalescent, the COVID-19 samples came from the United States, Italy and Spain. T cells, B-cell-depleted T cells, or PBMCs provided the cDNA or gDNA that served as material.

Per the study methods: Estimation of nucleated cell counts relied on the amplification of reference gene primers. Libraries were prepared by immunoSEQ multiplex PCR; TCRdb keeps only in-frame clonotypes and omits some of them. The V and J calls and clone size were taken over from that table, and D and trimming were inferred from the DNA. There are tens of thousands of clones in the sample; approximately 85% occur only once, and over 10% lies in the top ten. This CDR3 spans 12 amino acids. Trimming cost V 6 bases and J 3 bases, with 9 bases left between them. Germline CDR1 reads MNHEY; CDR2 reads SVGAGI.

V usage is TRBV6-5 and J usage is TRBJ2-7; D is possibly TRBD1 (5 bases). The clonotype comes from a woman aged 70 to 79 in a cohort sampled during active COVID-19. Sequenced input: peripheral blood. CDR3 sequence reads: CASSDRYYEQYF. CDR3 bases: TGTGCCAGCAGCGACAGATACTACGAGCAGTACTTC.